Listed below are T cell receptor beta chains from one sample, sequenced in a study of patients and donors after allogeneic stem cell transplantation. TCRdb re-derived calls from the RT-PCR reads in MiXCR, one entry per CDR3 protein. Of hundreds of thousands of distinct CDR3 sequences in the sample, roughly 17% were seen once. Material for sequencing was blood, either unsorted or a sorted T cell fraction (not recorded which). The receptors shown here come from a human donor who was either an allogeneic HSCT recipient or a stem cell or donor lymphocyte infusion donor (not recorded which). It is not recorded whose cells these are; they may come from a transplant donor. CDR3s include the opening cysteine and the closing phenylalanine or tryptophan. The D gene is left open where the match is weak. Clone sizes are given selectively: once, few, many, or a class where the clone is expanded.

clone size,CDR3 length,V gene,J gene,D gene,CDR3 protein,CDR3 DNA
-,16,TRBV14,TRBJ2-1,-,CASSPQIGGVRNEQFF,TGTGCCAGCAGCCCCCAAATAGGGGGGGTCAGGAATGAGCAGTTCTTC
-,14,TRBV25-1,TRBJ1-3,-,CASSGRASGNTIYF,TGTGCCAGCAGTGGGAGGGCTTCTGGAAACACCATATATTTT
-,14,TRBV24-1,TRBJ1-5,-,CATSVDSLNQPQHF,TGTGCCACCAGTGTGGACAGCCTCAATCAGCCCCAGCATTTT
-,16,TRBV6-5,TRBJ2-7,TRBD2,CASSYVDGRANYEQYF,TGTGCCAGCAGTTACGTTGACGGGAGGGCCAACTACGAGCAGTACTTC
many,13,TRBV7-2,TRBJ2-7,-,CASSLAGAGEQYF,TGTGCCAGCAGTTTAGCCGGCGCGGGGGAGCAGTACTTC
-,13,TRBV4-1,TRBJ1-1,-,CASSQVDSPEAFF,TGCGCCAGCAGCCAAGTAGACAGCCCAGAAGCTTTCTTT
-,15,TRBV27,TRBJ2-5,TRBD2,CASSRGLAVEETQYF,TGTGCCAGCAGCCGAGGACTAGCGGTAGAAGAGACCCAGTACTTC
-,15,TRBV11-2,TRBJ2-7,-,CASSLAGGHPYEQYF,TGTGCCAGCAGCTTAGCGGGTGGCCACCCCTACGAGCAGTACTTC
few,13,TRBV6-1,TRBJ2-1,TRBD2,CASSAGLAFEQFF,TGTGCCAGCAGTGCGGGACTAGCATTTGAGCAGTTCTTC
few,15,TRBV6-1,TRBJ2-2,TRBD1,CASSSRTGVAGELFF,TGTGCCAGCTCAAGCAGGACAGGGGTGGCCGGGGAGCTGTTTTTT
-,15,TRBV27,TRBJ2-1,-,CASSHRQGSYNEQFF,TGTGCCAGCAGCCACCGCCAGGGCTCCTACAATGAGCAGTTCTTC
-,17,TRBV6-1,TRBJ1-1,-,CASSKPQETNLNTEAFF,TGTGCCAGCAGTAAACCTCAGGAGACCAACTTGAACACTGAAGCTTTCTTT
-,14,TRBV4-1,TRBJ1-2,-,CASSQGFQEYGYTF,TGCGCCAGCAGCCAAGGGTTCCAAGAGTACGGCTACACCTTC
-,15,TRBV4-3,TRBJ2-5,-,CASSQDMGVQETQYF,TGCGCCAGCAGCCAAGATATGGGGGTTCAGGAGACCCAGTACTTC
-,16,TRBV20-1,TRBJ1-5,-,CSASRVELTGRQPQHF,TGCAGTGCCAGTCGCGTAGAGCTGACGGGGCGGCAGCCCCAGCATTTT
-,15,TRBV4-1,TRBJ1-4,TRBD1,CASSQRQGANEKLFF,TGCGCCAGCAGCCAGAGACAGGGCGCTAATGAAAAACTGTTTTTT
-,15,TRBV6-2/TRBV6-3,TRBJ2-7,TRBD1,CASSYGTGGNYEQYF,TGTGCCAGCAGTTACGGGACAGGGGGAAACTACGAGCAGTACTTC
many,13,TRBV7-9,TRBJ2-3,TRBD2,CASGLAGGDTQYF,TGTGCCAGCGGTCTAGCGGGAGGAGATACGCAGTATTTT
few,13,TRBV20-1,TRBJ2-3,-,CSARDTGTDTQYF,TGCAGTGCTAGAGATACAGGCACAGATACGCAGTATTTT